Presented here are 26 T cell receptor beta chains from one specimen sequenced in a study of blood T cell repertoires in COVID-19. The table came from immunoSEQ multiplex PCR; TCRdb's copy has only in-frame clones and leaves some out. Found here are about 150,000 clones, 80% to 90% of them singletons; the top ten hold roughly 8%. Sequences were obtained from PBMCs or T cells enriched from blood (not recorded which). These receptors originate from a woman in her forties or fifties who had recovered from COVID-19.

The chain's CDR3 is CASSIGTGGTYEQYF. CDR3 DNA sequence: TGTGCCAGCAGTATCGGGACAGGGGGCACCTACGAGCAGTACTTC. The rearrangement uses TRBV27 and TRBJ2-7; 12 bases line up with TRBD1. The CDR3 is 15 amino acids. Trimming cost V 5 bases and J 2 bases; bases outside gene matches: 4. The germline V gene has CDR1 MNHEY and CDR2 SMNVEV (reference sequence).

The chain links TRBV12-3 or TRBV12-4 to TRBJ1-2; 8 positions match TRBD1. J gave up 6 bases and V 6 bases, and 6 bases lay outside the gene matches. This CDR3 is built from 13 residues. The CDR3 spells CASSLRGLDGYTF. As DNA, the CDR3 is TGTGCCAGCAGCCTCAGGGGGCTAGATGGCTACACCTTC.

V gene TRBV5-4 combines with J gene TRBJ1-5; 11 nucleotides agree with TRBD1. Germline-derived CDR1 and CDR2 are SGHNT and YYREEE (reference sequence). This CDR3 spans 17 amino acids. After removal of 0 bases from V and 4 bases from J, the junction contained 6 bases not matched to a gene. CDR3 protein: CASSLGTGGVSNQPQHF. CDR3 DNA: TGTGCCAGCAGCTTGGGGACAGGGGGCGTTAGTAATCAGCCCCAGCATTTT.

This chain links TRBV7-9 with TRBJ1-5, with D maybe TRBD1 (5 bases). Germline-derived CDR1 and CDR2 are SEHNR and FQNEAQ (reference sequence). This CDR3 comprises 16 residues. Trimming left V 1 base short and J 4 bases short, with 14 bases between. CDR3 loop: CASSLVSGVGNQPQHF. The CDR3 nucleotides read TGTGCCAGCAGCTTAGTATCGGGGGTCGGGAATCAGCCCCAGCATTTT.

A single count supports this clone. The J gene is TRBJ1-5, the V gene TRBV6-1; 8 bases are shared with TRBD1. This CDR3 is 16 amino acids long. Germline CDR1 and CDR2: MNHNS and SASEGT. V gave up 1 base and J gave up 2 bases; unmatched junction bases: 4. The CDR3 nucleotides read TGTGCCAGCAGTGAAGTAGACAGGGGAGGCAATCAGCCCCAGCATTTT. Translation gives CASSEVDRGGNQPQHF.

The V call is TRBV28, the J call TRBJ1-1; D is ambiguous. Germline loops: CDR1 MDHEN, CDR2 SYDVKM. V was cut by 6 bases and J by 8 bases, with 13 bases left in between. The CDR3 extends over 12 amino acids. In DNA, the CDR3 is TGTGCCAGCAGGCCCCGGTTCGCAGAAGCTTTCTTT. It is translated as CASRPRFAEAFF.

This clone came up once. The chain uses TRBV9 and TRBJ2-1; D may be TRBD1 (5 bases). The germline CDR1 and CDR2 sequences are SGDLS and YYNGEE. The CDR3 is 15 amino acids. V gave up 0 bases and J gave up 6 bases, with 13 bases separating them. The CDR3 protein is CASSVDFIRGNEQFF. The CDR3 nucleotides are TGTGCCAGCAGCGTAGATTTTATAAGGGGCAATGAGCAGTTCTTC.

The V call is TRBV4-3, the J call TRBJ2-2; D gene ambiguous. Per the germline V gene, CDR1 is LGHNA and CDR2 is YSLEER. The CDR3 length is 14 residues. With 1 base removed from V and 5 bases from J, the gap between germline ends came to 8 bases. The CDR3 DNA reads TGCGCCAGCAGCCAAGCCCTGCGGACCGGGGAGCTGTTTTTT. It specifies CASSQALRTGELFF.

The gene calls are TRBV19 and TRBJ1-2; 9 bases fit TRBD1. Germline loops: CDR1 LNHDA, CDR2 SQIVND (reference sequence). The CDR3 has 15 amino acids. The V gene end was trimmed by 9 bases and the J gene end by 6 bases; junction bases not matched to a gene: 14. CDR3 protein: CASQDRGRGLDGYTF. The CDR3 DNA sequence: TGTGCCAGCCAGGACAGGGGAAGAGGCCTAGATGGCTACACCTTC.

V and J are TRBV11-3 and TRBJ2-3; maybe TRBD2 (5 bases). Per the germline V gene, CDR1 is SGHNT and CDR2 is YENEEA. This CDR3 spans 15 amino acids. The V and J ends lost 3 bases and 1 base respectively, with 11 bases between them. The DNA for the CDR3 is TGTGCCAGCAGCTTGAGGGTTGGGGGCACAGATACGCAGTATTTT. It codes for CASSLRVGGTDTQYF.

This clone showed up just a few times. CDR3 sequence (DNA): TGCGCCAGCAGCTTGACTAGCGGGGGCGCGAACACCGGGGAGCTGTTTTTT. As protein: CASSLTSGGANTGELFF. V gene TRBV5-1 combines with J gene TRBJ2-2, with 11 bases matching TRBD2. CDR3 size: 17 residues. Germline V gene sequence: CDR1 SGHRS, CDR2 YFSETQ. After removal of 1 base from V and 0 bases from J, the junction contained 2 bases not matched to a gene.

The gene calls are TRBV27 and TRBJ2-7, with 8 bases fitting TRBD2. Germline V gene sequence: CDR1 MNHEY, CDR2 SMNVEV (reference sequence). The CDR3 runs 15 residues. Trimming took 4 bases from V and 3 from J; bases not matched to a gene: 8. CDR3 in amino acids: CASSSPGLGNYEQYF. The CDR3 DNA reads TGTGCCAGCAGTTCCCCGGGACTAGGCAACTACGAGCAGTACTTC.

The chain combines TRBV28 with TRBJ1-2; unclear D gene. Germline CDR1 reads MDHEN; CDR2 reads SYDVKM. V was pared by 3 bases and J by 4 bases, with 12 bases between. The CDR3 runs 14 residues. CDR3 sequence (DNA): TGTGCCAGCAGTTTTTCCGGGAGTCCCTATGGCTACACCTTC. Amino acids: CASSFSGSPYGYTF.

J is TRBJ2-7 and V is TRBV7-2; 8 nucleotides line up with TRBD2. With 1 base clipped from V and 1 base from J, the junction kept 3 bases outside the gene matches. Germline V gene data show CDR1 as SGHTA and CDR2 as FQGNSA. The CDR3 loop spans 15 amino acids. The CDR3 nucleotides read TGTGCCAGCAGCTTAGAGGGCGGGGGGTCCTACGAGCAGTACTTC. Protein product: CASSLEGGGSYEQYF.

The chain has TRBV5-1 and TRBJ2-6; D remains unclear. The CDR3 is made up of 15 amino acids. V lost 0 bases and J 1 base, leaving 5 bases between the germline ends. Germline V lookup: CDR1 SGHRS, CDR2 YFSETQ. The CDR3 is CASSLVESGANVLTF. In nucleotides, the CDR3 is TGCGCCAGCAGCTTGGTGGAGTCTGGGGCCAACGTCCTGACTTTC. The whole variable domain, filled in from reference TRBV5-1 and TRBJ2-6, reads KAGVTQTPRYLIKTRGQQVTLSCSPISGHRSVSWYQQTPGQGLQFLFEYFSETQRNKGNFPGRFSGRQFSNSRSEMNVSTLELGDSALYLCASSLVESGANVLTFGAGSRLTVL.

This clone was found a few times. The chain joins TRBV5-4 to TRBJ2-4; the D gene is possibly TRBD1 (6 bases). The CDR3 is 14 residues long. The V gene's germline CDR1 is SGHNT and CDR2 YYREEE (reference sequence). The V and J ends lost 2 bases and 5 bases respectively, with 11 bases between them. CDR3 residues: CASSFRDTENIQYF. Here the CDR3 DNA reads TGTGCCAGCAGCTTCAGGGACACCGAAAACATTCAGTACTTC.

V gene TRBV2 combines with J gene TRBJ1-5; D unclear. The V end was cut by 3 bases, the J end by 10 bases, with 7 bases between. The germline V gene encodes CDR1 SNHLY and CDR2 FYNNEI. This CDR3 is built from 11 residues. The CDR3 nucleotides read TGTGCCAGCAGTGACGGGAATCCCCAGCATTTT. Encoded protein: CASSDGNPQHF.

This clone showed up just a few times. The chain uses TRBV3-1 (or the pseudogene TRBV3-2) and TRBJ2-2; tentative D call: TRBD1 (6 bases). There are 16 residues in the CDR3. Germline assignment: CDR1 LGHDT and CDR2 YNNKEL (reference sequence). V shed 1 base and J shed 6 bases, with 15 bases lying between them. The CDR3 loop is CASSQGGRGRAGELFF. CDR3 in DNA: TGTGCCAGCAGCCAAGGGGGCAGGGGCAGGGCCGGGGAGCTGTTTTTT.

The chain has TRBV28 and TRBJ1-1, with D perhaps matching TRBD1 (5 bases). Looked up from germline, CDR1 is MDHEN and CDR2 is SYDVKM. The CDR3 length is 11 residues. With 8 bases removed from V and 3 bases from J, the gap between germline ends came to 7 bases. The CDR3 reads CASAGDTEAFF. Written as DNA, the CDR3 is TGTGCCAGCGCGGGGGACACTGAAGCTTTCTTT.

This chain uses TRBV7-2 with TRBJ2-2, with D possibly being TRBD1 (6 bases). Germline CDR1 reads SGHTA; CDR2 reads FQGNSA. Trimming left V 5 bases short and J 2 bases short, with 12 bases between. The CDR3 is 15 residues long. The CDR3 loop is CASSLRQANTGELFF. The CDR3 DNA is TGTGCCAGCAGCCTTCGACAGGCAAACACCGGGGAGCTGTTTTTT.

The count of this clone is one. This sequence joins TRBV3-1 (or the pseudogene TRBV3-2) and TRBJ2-3; weak D call: TRBD2 (5 bases). The V and J ends lost 2 bases and 11 bases respectively, with 11 bases between them. This CDR3 contains 12 residues. Looked up from germline, CDR1 is LGHDT and CDR2 is YNNKEL (reference sequence). The DNA of the CDR3 is TGTGCCAGCAGCCAAAGCGGTTTGAGGCAGTATTTT. It specifies CASSQSGLRQYF.

The chain carries TRBV27 and TRBJ2-3; a weak D match, TRBD1 (6 bases). The V and J ends lost 10 bases and 1 base respectively, with 12 bases between them. The CDR3 runs 13 residues. Germline lookup yields CDR1 MNHEY and CDR2 SMNVEV (reference sequence). The CDR3 DNA reads as TGTGCCATCGACAGGTCGGGCACAGATACGCAGTATTTT. Its translation: CAIDRSGTDTQYF.

The chain joins TRBV4-3 to TRBJ1-2, with D unresolved. Trimming pared 0 bases from V and 14 bases from J, leaving 19 bases between. This CDR3 spans 14 amino acids. Germline assignment: CDR1 LGHNA and CDR2 YSLEER. The CDR3: CASSQESDRRKTTF. The CDR3 DNA reads as TGCGCCAGCAGCCAAGAGTCTGACCGTCGAAAGACTACCTTC.

The genes are TRBV4-2 and TRBJ2-7; the match to TRBD1 covers 7 bases. The CDR3 extends over 14 amino acids. Per germline, CDR1 LGHNA and CDR2 YNFKEQ. Trimming at V came to 10 bases and at J to 0 bases, leaving 9 bases not matched to a gene. CDR3 sequence reads: CATTKDRSSYEQYF. The CDR3 DNA sequence: TGTGCCACCACTAAGGACAGGAGCTCCTACGAGCAGTACTTC.

The chain recombines TRBV7-8 with TRBJ2-2; a weak D match, TRBD1 (6 bases). Germline V gives CDR1 SGHVS, CDR2 FQNEAQ. With 7 bases removed from V and 5 bases from J, the gap between germline ends came to 14 bases. The CDR3 totals 14 residues. CDR3 protein: CASILSRGTGELFF. The CDR3 DNA reads TGTGCCAGCATCCTGTCCAGGGGAACCGGGGAGCTGTTTTTT.

The chain carries TRBV11-3 and TRBJ2-2, with TRBD2 matching over 12 bases. Germline CDR1 reads SGHNT; CDR2 reads YENEEA. The CDR3 runs to 15 residues. J was trimmed by 7 bases and V by 3 bases; bases with no gene match: 3. The CDR3 protein is CASSFTSGRIGELFF. The CDR3, as DNA: TGTGCCAGCAGCTTTACTAGCGGGAGGATCGGGGAGCTGTTTTTT.